This T cell receptor (beta chain) derives from a study of blood T cell repertoires in COVID-19. V dropped 0 bases and J dropped 6; count of bases not matched to a gene: 11. CDR1 is SGDLS, CDR2 YYNGEE, per germline. This CDR3 is built from 16 residues. Per the original methods: By means of reference gene primer amplification, nucleated cell counts were estimated. Here immunoSEQ multiplex PCR was the method, and the copy in TCRdb shows in-frame clones only, minus some. V and J calls and clone size are given by that table; D and trimming were obtained from the DNA. The repertoire has about 82,000 clones, around 80% of them found once; the top ten carry 15% to 20%.

This receptor was obtained from a woman aged 55-69 years with acute or convalescent COVID-19. The genes are TRBV9 and TRBJ2-7, with 8 bases lining up with TRBD1. Material for sequencing was peripheral blood. This CDR3 reads CASSVGGRTGKAEQYF. The CDR3 nucleotides read TGTGCCAGCAGCGTAGGAGGGAGGACAGGGAAGGCCGAGCAGTACTTC.